This T cell receptor beta chain was obtained from a study of CXCR3-negative and CXCR3-positive naive CD8 T cells. This CDR3 contains 18 residues. Germline CDR1 WNHNN, CDR2 SYGVQD (reference sequence). TRB cDNA libraries were made by UMI-labeled 5' RACE. TCRdb derives one entry per CDR3 protein from the 5' RACE reads, leaving out DNA. The sample includes about 130,000 distinct CDR3 sequences. The specimen sequenced was naive CXCR3- CD8+ T cells from blood. Noted subset: CD45RO-CCR7+CD27+CD95- naive CD8+ T cells lacking CXCR3 (TNR3-). J is TRBJ2-1 and V is TRBV10-1; TCRdb outputs TRBD2, but without DNA this stays unchecked. This clonotype originated in a human donor in good health. Some clones in this sample may be carry-over from other donors' samples. The CDR3 sequence is CASRRLGMRASSYNEQFF.